A single sample is the source of the 5 T cell receptor beta chains below, sequenced in a study of spatial heterogeneity in lung cancer. TCRdb passed the 5' RACE reads through MiXCR, listing each CDR3 protein once. Among about 45,000 distinct CDR3 sequences listed, approximately 10% were seen once. The time point denotes: sample taken at primary tumor resection. Unsorted whole RNA samples from tumor, nontumor lung or frozen PBMC were sequenced. Sample: PBMCs, taken at surgery. The receptors here all came from a female donor with early-stage non-small cell lung cancer.

This clonotype was seen more than once but under ten times. The chain joins TRBV20-1 to TRBJ1-5; D uncertain. Germline loops: CDR1 DFQATT, CDR2 SNEGSKA (reference sequence). This CDR3 has 11 amino acids. The germline V and J ends were trimmed by 7 bases and 0 bases, with 4 bases remaining between them. CDR3 protein: CSVGSNQPQHF. The CDR3 coding sequence is TGCAGTGTCGGTAGCAATCAGCCCCAGCATTTT.

The chain has TRBV5-4 and TRBJ1-1, with D tentatively TRBD1 (6 bases). Germline values: CDR1 SGHNT, CDR2 YYREEE (reference sequence). V was shortened by 3 bases and J by 1 base, with 13 bases between the two germline ends. This CDR3 has 15 residues. DNA for the CDR3: TGTGCCAGCAGCTCCCCCAGGGGCTCGAACACTGAAGCTTTCTTT. Protein: CASSSPRGSNTEAFF.

This clonotype showed up many times. The chain links TRBV7-8 to TRBJ1-6; no definite D call. V was trimmed by 1 base and J by 10 bases, leaving 14 bases between them. CDR1 SGHVS and CDR2 FQNEAQ come from the germline V gene. The CDR3 runs 15 residues. The DNA for the CDR3 is TGTGCCAGCAGCTTAGTGGGATTGACCTCCTCACCCCTCCACTTT. Its protein product is CASSLVGLTSSPLHF.

This clonotype showed up many times. The rearrangement joins TRBV11-2 to TRBJ2-3, with D tentatively TRBD2 (6 bases). There are 15 residues in the CDR3. Between the trimmed V and J ends, which lost 1 base and 0 bases, there was a span of 8 bases. CDR1 SGHAT and CDR2 FQNNGV come from the germline V gene. The CDR3 sequence is CASSLGGISTDTQYF. Written as DNA, the CDR3 is TGTGCCAGCAGCTTAGGCGGGATTAGCACAGATACGCAGTATTTT.

The J gene is TRBJ1-3, the V gene TRBV9; 9 bases align to TRBD1. The CDR3 sequence is 19 residues long. The V gene's germline CDR1 is SGDLS and CDR2 YYNGEE. After removal of 2 bases from V and 0 bases from J, the junction contained 12 bases not matched to a gene. The CDR3 is CASSVTPGQGLSSGNTIYF. Here the CDR3 DNA reads TGTGCCAGCAGCGTTACTCCCGGACAGGGGCTGAGCTCTGGAAACACCATATATTTT.